The rows below give T cell receptor beta chains drawn from one sample of a study of graft-versus-host responses after intestinal transplantation. Their cognate antigens are unknown. Profiling relied on immunoSEQ multiplex PCR, and the TCRdb table lists in-frame clones only, not all of them. The sample lists 70,000 or so clones, nearly 85% occurring once. This specimen was unstimulated CD4+ T cells sorted from spleen or lymph node cells, taken before transplant. These receptors all come from a human donor who was the organ donor for an intestinal transplant. Each CDR3 is given with its conserved first and last residue. D genes are given only for firm matches. Not every row has a clone size; where given, it reads once, few, many or a size class.

cdr3_length,clone_size,j_call,d_call,v_call,cdr3_aa,cdr3_nt
17,-,TRBJ1-2,TRBD1,TRBV19,CASSRAPGQLMVYGYTF,TGTGCCAGTAGTCGCGCACCGGGACAGCTAATGGTCTATGGCTACACCTTC
13,-,TRBJ1-2,TRBD1,TRBV7-8,CASSSGQGYGYTF,TGTGCCAGCAGCTCGGGACAGGGTTATGGCTACACCTTC
12,once,TRBJ1-2,-,TRBV10-1,CASSPGNYGYTF,TGCGCCAGCAGTCCGGGGAACTATGGCTACACCTTC
17,-,TRBJ1-2,TRBD1,TRBV19,CASRNQTGAHYNYGYTF,TGTGCCAGTAGGAACCAGACAGGGGCGCATTATAACTATGGCTACACCTTC
13,-,TRBJ2-3,TRBD2,TRBV19,CASRTSVTDTQYF,TGTGCCAGTAGAACTAGCGTAACAGATACGCAGTATTTT
16,few,TRBJ1-3,TRBD1,TRBV28,CASSLSGGPSGNTIYF,TGTGCCAGCAGCTTATCAGGGGGACCTTCTGGAAACACCATATATTTT
15,-,TRBJ1-5,TRBD1,TRBV6-1,CASSDHRDSFQPQHF,TGTGCCAGCAGTGACCATCGGGACAGCTTTCAGCCCCAGCATTTT
15,-,TRBJ2-5,TRBD2,TRBV5-6,CASSLPRGVQETQYF,TGTGCCAGCAGTCTCCCGCGGGGGGTACAAGAGACCCAGTACTTC
14,-,TRBJ1-1,-,TRBV6-5,CASSPRPERTEAFF,TGTGCCAGCAGTCCGCGACCGGAGAGGACTGAAGCTTTCTTT
14,-,TRBJ1-5,TRBD1,TRBV30,CAWSWTGVGQPQHF,TGTGCCTGGAGTTGGACAGGGGTAGGTCAGCCCCAGCATTTT
15,-,TRBJ1-6,TRBD1,TRBV30,CAWGNPGQGNSPLHF,TGTGCCTGGGGGAATCCGGGACAGGGAAATTCACCCCTCCACTTT
15,-,TRBJ1-3,-,TRBV6-5,CASSYRGVGGNTIYF,TGTGCCAGCAGTTACCGGGGAGTAGGTGGAAACACCATATATTTT
15,-,TRBJ1-6,-,TRBV30,CAWSRGSSYNSPLHF,TGTGCCTGGAGTAGGGGGAGCTCCTATAATTCACCCCTCCACTTT